A single sample is the source of the 6 T cell receptor beta chains below, sequenced in a study of blood T cell repertoires in COVID-19. Assay used: immunoSEQ multiplex PCR; TCRdb lists only in-frame clones, some missing. The sample lists around 220,000 clones, roughly 80% occurring once. The sequenced sample consisted of peripheral blood. Receptor source: a woman between 35 and 50 years old with active or convalescent COVID-19.

The chain links TRBV9 to TRBJ2-3; D unresolved. Trimming stripped 3 bases from V and 0 bases from J, with 8 bases between. Germline V gene lookup returns CDR1 SGDLS and CDR2 YYNGEE. There are 14 residues in the CDR3. The CDR3: CASSELASTDTQYF. CDR3 coding DNA: TGTGCCAGCAGCGAACTCGCCAGCACAGATACGCAGTATTTT.

In DNA form, the CDR3 reads TGTGCCAGCAGCCATCATGAGCAGTTCTTC. As protein: CASSHHEQFF. The V call is TRBV11-2, the J call TRBJ2-1; D remains unclear. The CDR3 totals 10 residues. The germline V and J ends were trimmed by 5 bases and 8 bases, with 4 bases remaining between them. Germline V gene lookup returns CDR1 SGHAT and CDR2 FQNNGV. Full variable domain (outside the CDR3, taken from reference TRBV11-2 and TRBJ2-1): EAGVAQSPRYKIIEKRQSVAFWCNPISGHATLYWYQQILGQGPKLLIQFQNNGVVDDSQLPKDRFSAERLKGVDSTLKIQPAKLEDSAVYLCASSHHEQFFGPGTRLTVL.

The V gene is TRBV6-5, the J gene TRBJ2-1; 12 bases fit TRBD2. J lost 7 bases, V lost 6 bases, and 4 bases had no gene match. The CDR3 has 14 amino acids. Germline CDR1 reads MNHEY; CDR2 reads SVGAGI. Written as DNA, the CDR3 is TGTGCCAGCAGACGCGGACTAGCGGGAAATGAGCAGTTCTTC. This codes for CASRRGLAGNEQFF.

J is TRBJ2-5 and V is TRBV19; possible D gene TRBD1, 6 bases. This CDR3 spans 13 amino acids. The germline gives CDR1 LNHDA, CDR2 SQIVND (reference sequence). Trimming took off 4 bases at V and 4 bases at J, with 10 bases between the two ends. CDR3 coding DNA: TGTGCCAGTAGTACCCTACAGGGAGAGACCCAGTACTTC. Translated, it gives CASSTLQGETQYF.

The chain is built from TRBV10-3 and TRBJ2-6, with 10 bases that match TRBD1. Germline V CDR1 and CDR2: ENHRY, SYGVKD. J gave up 3 bases and V 6 bases, and 8 bases lay outside the gene matches. The CDR3 covers 17 residues. The CDR3 loop is CAIRSGTGDSGANVLTF. CDR3 nucleotides: TGTGCCATCAGGTCCGGGACAGGGGACAGTGGGGCCAACGTCCTGACTTTC.

DNA of the CDR3: TGTGCCAGTAGTACCGGACAGGGAGTTACTGAAGCTTTCTTT. As protein: CASSTGQGVTEAFF. This chain joins TRBV19 and TRBJ1-1, with 8 bases aligning to TRBD1. V dropped 4 bases and J dropped 5; count of bases not matched to a gene: 6. This CDR3 comprises 14 residues. CDR1 is LNHDA and CDR2 is SQIVND in the germline V gene (reference sequence).